The 24 T cell receptor beta chains reported below all come from one sample, sequenced in a study of T cell responses to AZD1222 COVID-19 vaccine (dated by TCRdb to the early 2020s). Libraries came from the immunoSEQ multiplex PCR assay. Sourced from immuneACCESS, this table was stored by TCRdb with only in-frame sequences that have V and J called. A share of the clones is absent; for the studies checked, an unresolved V gene accounts for under half, and the remainder has no known explanation. The sample table contains roughly 34,000 clones; only one count was recorded for roughly 91% of them. The ten largest clones add up to roughly 7% of the sample. This sample's time point label indicates: baseline before first vaccination. The starting material was peripheral blood, obtained on day 0 of AZD1222 vaccination. The receptors here all came from an adult in good health.

The J gene is TRBJ1-5, the V gene TRBV28; no firm D call. Deletions cut 6 bases from V and 0 bases from J, with 3 bases between. The V gene's germline CDR1 is MDHEN and CDR2 SYDVKM. CDR3 length: 12 residues. Here the CDR3 reads CASSRSNQPQHF. CDR3 bases: TGTGCCAGCAGCCGTAGCAATCAGCCCCAGCATTTT. Complete variable domain (other parts from reference TRBV28 and TRBJ1-5): DVKVTQSSRYLVKRTGEKVFLECVQDMDHENMFWYRQDPGLGLRLIYFSYDVKMKEKGDIPEGYSVSREKKERFSLILESASTNQTSMYLCASSRSNQPQHFGDGTRLSIL.

The gene calls are TRBV4-3 and TRBJ1-6; D is perhaps TRBD1 (6 bases). CDR3 length: 16 amino acids. CDR1 and CDR2 (germline): LGHNA, YSLEER. The ends were cut back, 0 bases at V and 10 bases at J, with 16 bases in the middle. CDR3 nucleotides: TGCGCCAGCAGCCAAGAATTAGGGGGGGCAGGGTCACCCCTCCACTTT. Its protein is CASSQELGGAGSPLHF.

The rearrangement joins TRBV6-5 to TRBJ2-1; 11 bases are shared with TRBD2. The CDR3 runs to 15 residues. Unmatched junction bases numbered 3, after V lost 5 bases and J lost 3 bases. CDR1 is MNHEY, CDR2 SVGAGI, per germline. The DNA for the CDR3 is TGTGCCAGCAGTCTGGGGACTAGCGGCTACAATGAGCAGTTCTTC. Translation: CASSLGTSGYNEQFF.

This clone was found once. This CDR3 is CASSTTGASFGGELFF. CDR3 coding DNA: TGTGCCAGCAGCACCACAGGGGCCAGCTTTGGCGGGGAGCTGTTTTTT. V and J are TRBV11-2 and TRBJ2-2; the match to TRBD1 covers 7 bases. This CDR3 contains 16 residues. The J segment lost 7 bases and the V segment lost 5 bases, leaving 13 bases of the junction unmatched. Germline V gene data show CDR1 as SGHAT and CDR2 as FQNNGV.

The sample holds a few counts of this clone. V and J are TRBV15 and TRBJ2-1; 9 nucleotides agree with TRBD1. Germline CDR1 and CDR2: LNHNV and YYDKDF (reference sequence). Germline trimming cut 0 bases from V and 8 bases from J; bases unmatched to any gene: 8. This CDR3 is 16 amino acids long. The CDR3 coding sequence is TGTGCCACCAGCAGAGATCAGGGGACAGGGCCTGATGAGCAGTTCTTC. This encodes CATSRDQGTGPDEQFF.

The chain has TRBV18 and TRBJ1-1; 8 bases agree with TRBD1. The CDR3 runs to 14 residues. V trimming: 4 bases; J trimming: 4 bases; junction bases outside the gene matches: 5. The V gene's germline CDR1 is KGHSH and CDR2 LQKENI. The CDR3 nucleotides are TGTGCCAGCTCACTCACAGGGGGAAGCACTGAAGCTTTCTTT. Its translation is CASSLTGGSTEAFF.

The chain recombines TRBV9 with TRBJ1-2; D is undetermined. The CDR3 runs to 13 residues. Between the trimmed V and J ends, which lost 3 bases and 3 bases, there was a span of 9 bases. The V gene's germline CDR1 is SGDLS and CDR2 YYNGEE. The chain's CDR3 is CASSGSTYYGYTF. The CDR3 DNA reads as TGTGCCAGCAGCGGAAGCACCTACTATGGCTACACCTTC.

J is TRBJ1-2 and V is TRBV6-5; tentatively, D is TRBD1 (5 bases). The CDR3 totals 14 residues. The ends were cut back, 6 bases at V and 9 bases at J, with 20 bases in the middle. Germline V gene data show CDR1 as MNHEY and CDR2 as SVGAGI. In DNA, the CDR3 is TGTGCCAGCAGAACCGGGAAGGGGTCTCGGCGCTACACCTTC. Translating it yields CASRTGKGSRRYTF.

This chain connects TRBV4-3 to TRBJ2-5, with 10 bases that match TRBD1. The V gene end was trimmed by 5 bases and the J gene end by 3 bases; junction bases not matched to a gene: 6. The CDR3 runs 15 residues. The germline gives CDR1 LGHNA, CDR2 YSLEER. In nucleotides, the CDR3 is TGCGCCAGCAGCACCCGGGACAGGGGCGAAGAGACCCAGTACTTC. It specifies CASSTRDRGEETQYF.

CDR3 region: CASSQGPSVGETQYF. As DNA, the CDR3 is TGTGCCAGCAGCCAAGGACCTAGCGTGGGGGAGACCCAGTACTTC. The V call is TRBV3-1 (or the pseudogene TRBV3-2), the J call TRBJ2-5; maybe TRBD2 (6 bases). The CDR3 is made up of 15 amino acids. V lost 1 base and J lost 5, with 14 bases in between. From germline, CDR1 is LGHDT and CDR2 YNNKEL (reference sequence).

J is TRBJ1-6 and V is TRBV4-3, with 7 bases lining up with TRBD1. V was clipped by 1 base and J by 9 bases; unmatched bases: 6. The germline V gene has CDR1 LGHNA and CDR2 YSLEER. This CDR3 has 15 residues. As DNA, the CDR3 is TGCGCCAGCAGCCAAGTTCATCGGGACAGTTCACCCCTCCACTTT. Protein product: CASSQVHRDSSPLHF.

The chain carries TRBV6-5 and TRBJ2-7; the D is unclear. Germline V gives CDR1 MNHEY, CDR2 SVGAGI. Trimming took off 6 bases at V and 6 bases at J, with 9 bases between the two ends. The CDR3 has 11 residues. The CDR3 coding sequence is TGTGCCAGCAGCATGGGTAGCGAGCAGTACTTC. It yields the protein CASSMGSEQYF.

This chain joins TRBV27 and TRBJ1-1; 10 bases are a match to TRBD1. V lost 3 bases and J lost 5; bases outside the gene matches: 6. Germline V lookup: CDR1 MNHEY, CDR2 SMNVEV (reference sequence). The CDR3 length is 15 residues. The CDR3, as DNA: TGTGCCAGCAGTTTCGACAGGGGGCAATGGACTGAAGCTTTCTTT. Translation: CASSFDRGQWTEAFF.

The gene calls are TRBV7-9 and TRBJ1-6; TRBD1 might be the D (6 bases). Germline-derived CDR1 and CDR2 are SEHNR and FQNEAQ (reference sequence). Trimming removed 4 bases from V and 8 bases from J, with 12 bases in between. The CDR3 runs to 14 residues. The CDR3 bases are TGTGCCAGCAGCTCCGGGACATCGCATTCACCCCTCCACTTT. This translates into CASSSGTSHSPLHF. The full variable domain, with the rest looked up from reference TRBV7-9 and TRBJ1-6, is DTGVSQNPRHKITKRGQNVTFRCDPISEHNRLYWYRQTLGQGPEFLTYFQNEAQLEKSRLLSDRFSAERPKGSFSTLEIQRTEQGDSAMYLCASSSGTSHSPLHFGNGTRLTVT.

This chain joins TRBV7-9 and TRBJ1-6; 10 nucleotides align to TRBD1. V lost 2 bases to trimming and J lost 8 bases; unmatched junction nucleotides: 3. The CDR3 sequence is 15 residues long. Germline V gene lookup returns CDR1 SEHNR and CDR2 FQNEAQ (reference sequence). The CDR3: CASSLHGTGDSPLHF. CDR3 nucleotides: TGTGCCAGCAGCTTACATGGGACAGGGGATTCACCCCTCCACTTT.

The chain carries TRBV27 and TRBJ2-2; D not certain. The V gene lost 11 bases and the J gene lost 3 bases, with 13 bases spanning the gap. The CDR3 totals 13 residues. Per the germline V gene, CDR1 is MNHEY and CDR2 is SMNVEV (reference sequence). Here the CDR3 DNA reads TGTGCCTCCCAGGCGCTTCACACCGGGGAGCTGTTTTTT. This gives the protein CASQALHTGELFF.

This clone was observed a handful of times. CDR3 loop: CASSSHGASFETQYF. The CDR3 DNA reads as TGTGCCAGCAGCTCCCACGGGGCTAGCTTCGAGACCCAGTACTTC. The gene calls are TRBV7-3 and TRBJ2-5, with D perhaps given as TRBD1 or TRBD2 (5 bases each). Between the trimmed V and J ends, which lost 4 bases and 5 bases, there was a span of 17 bases. The CDR3 length is 15 residues. Germline V lookup: CDR1 SGHTA, CDR2 FQGTGA.

The gene calls are TRBV3-1 (or the pseudogene TRBV3-2) and TRBJ2-1; D gene unclear. In germline, CDR1 is LGHDT, CDR2 YNNKEL (reference sequence). The CDR3 spans 15 residues. The V gene lost 1 base and the J gene lost 2 bases, with 9 bases spanning the gap. The CDR3 nucleotides are TGTGCCAGCAGCCAAGCCCCGGCAGCCTACAATGAGCAGTTCTTC. This codes for CASSQAPAAYNEQFF.

For this clone: The same CDR3 can be traced to other DNA sequences in this sample. V usage is TRBV12-3 or TRBV12-4 and J usage is TRBJ1-1; possibly TRBD1 for D (5 bases). The CDR3 loop spans 13 amino acids. Trimming removed 3 bases from V and 1 base from J, with 6 bases in between. In DNA form, the CDR3 reads TGTGCCAGCAGTTTGGGGCAGAACACTGAAGCTTTCTTT. As protein: CASSLGQNTEAFF.

The rearrangement uses TRBV5-1 and TRBJ2-3; 7 nucleotides align to TRBD2. V trimming: 4 bases; J trimming: 3 bases; junction bases outside the gene matches: 5. The CDR3 has 14 residues. From germline, CDR1 is SGHRS and CDR2 YFSETQ. CDR3 coding DNA: TGCGCCAGCAGCCGGGGGGAGAAGACAGATACGCAGTATTTT. As protein: CASSRGEKTDTQYF.

The J gene is TRBJ2-7, the V gene TRBV5-6, with 7 bases aligning to TRBD1. After removal of 0 bases from V and 3 bases from J, the junction contained 6 bases not matched to a gene. This CDR3 is built from 15 residues. From germline, CDR1 is SGHDT and CDR2 YYEEEE. The CDR3: CASSLGQGTFYEQYF. CDR3 coding DNA: TGTGCCAGCAGCTTGGGACAGGGCACCTTCTACGAGCAGTACTTC.

In its sample, this clone was seen a few times. J is TRBJ1-5 and V is TRBV18; D possibly corresponds to TRBD1 (5 bases). The CDR3 sequence is 16 residues long. Trimming pared 4 bases from V and 4 bases from J, leaving 17 bases between. Germline V gene data show CDR1 as KGHSH and CDR2 as LQKENI. The CDR3 region is CASSLTGLGLNQPQHF. In DNA, the CDR3 is TGTGCCAGCTCACTCACCGGACTGGGGCTGAATCAGCCCCAGCATTTT.

V gene TRBV5-1 combines with J gene TRBJ1-2; 8 bases line up with TRBD1. Germline V gene sequence: CDR1 SGHRS, CDR2 YFSETQ. The CDR3 consists of 17 residues. V trimming: 4 bases; J trimming: 6 bases; junction bases outside the gene matches: 17. Here the CDR3 reads CASSVTGQGSRINGYTF. As DNA, the CDR3 is TGCGCCAGCAGCGTAACTGGACAGGGCTCCAGGATCAATGGCTACACCTTC.

V is TRBV4-3 and J is TRBJ1-6; no definite D call. V was cut by 1 base and J by 10 bases, with 14 bases left in between. The V gene's germline CDR1 is LGHNA and CDR2 YSLEER. This CDR3 has 15 residues. CDR3: CASSQGTASDSPLHF. CDR3 nucleotides: TGCGCCAGCAGCCAAGGAACCGCGTCAGACTCACCCCTCCACTTT.